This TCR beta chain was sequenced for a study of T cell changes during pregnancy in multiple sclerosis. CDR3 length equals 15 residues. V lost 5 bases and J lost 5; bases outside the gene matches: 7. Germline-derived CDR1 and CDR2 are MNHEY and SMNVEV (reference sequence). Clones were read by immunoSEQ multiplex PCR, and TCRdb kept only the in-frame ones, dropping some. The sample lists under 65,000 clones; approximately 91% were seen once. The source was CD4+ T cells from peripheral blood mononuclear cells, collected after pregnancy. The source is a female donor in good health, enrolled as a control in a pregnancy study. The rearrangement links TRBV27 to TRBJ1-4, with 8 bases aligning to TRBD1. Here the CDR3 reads CASSDGQGGNEKLFF. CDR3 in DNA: TGTGCCAGCAGTGATGGACAGGGCGGCAATGAAAAACTGTTTTTT.